This T cell receptor beta chain was sequenced in a study of blood T cell repertoires in COVID-19. The CDR3 contains 15 residues. Trimming removed 6 bases from V and 8 bases from J; junction bases left unmatched: 10. CDR1 and CDR2 from the germline V gene are KGHSH and LQKENI. Concerning this clone itself: Other DNA sequences of this sample code for an identical CDR3.

Using immunoSEQ multiplex PCR, the repertoire was profiled, and TCRdb retains in-frame clones only, with some absent. The table lists roughly 250,000 clones, about 90% of them singletons, with about 6% in the top ten. The sequenced sample was PBMCs or T cells enriched from blood (not recorded which). The TCR was taken from a woman aged 30 to 39 with acute COVID-19. The V and J genes are TRBV18 and TRBJ1-4; 9 bases are a match to TRBD1. CDR3 DNA: TGTGCCAGCTCTCCCCCGGGACAGGGAGGAGAAAAACTGTTTTTT. This sequence encodes CASSPPGQGGEKLFF.